This is a list of T cell receptor beta chains from one sample in a study of T cells in Graves' hyperthyroidism and ophthalmopathy. TCRdb reanalysed the multiplex PCR reads using MiXCR and keeps one entry per CDR3 protein. This sample has over 350,000 distinct CDR3 sequences, with over 11% found just once. Sequencing used blood. These receptors were taken from a man aged 50 to 60 with Graves' ophthalmopathy. CDR3s include the opening cysteine and the closing phenylalanine or tryptophan. A D gene is named only where the DNA matches it firmly. Clone size is stated in some rows and not others, as once, few, many or a class when expanded.

many,.,TRBJ2-1,TRBV3-1,CASSQAGTAYNEQFF,TGTGCCAGCAGCCAAGCGGGAACCGCATACAATGAGCAGTTCTTC
few,.,TRBJ2-3,TRBV7-2,CASSLDVGGWDTQYF,TGTGCCAGCAGCTTAGACGTAGGGGGATGGGATACGCAGTATTTT
many,.,TRBJ1-1,TRBV19,CASTLGHLMNTEAFF,TGTGCCAGTACCCTCGGACACCTGATGAACACTGAAGCTTTCTTT
many,.,TRBJ2-7,TRBV3-1,CASSRSRDKLSYEQYF,TGTGCCAGCAGCCGATCCCGGGACAAGCTCTCCTACGAGCAGTACTTC
few,.,TRBJ2-5,TRBV12-3/TRBV12-4,CASSYPGARAQYF,TGTGCCAGCAGTTACCCAGGGGCGCGGGCCCAGTACTTC
few,.,TRBJ2-7,TRBV19,CASSMPGRTSYEQYF,TGTGCCAGTAGTATGCCGGGACGTACATCCTACGAGCAGTACTTC
many,TRBD1,TRBJ2-7,TRBV28,CASRGQGGPRGVGYEQYF,TGTGCCAGCAGAGGACAGGGGGGCCCTCGCGGGGTCGGTTACGAGCAGTACTTC
.,.,TRBJ2-1,TRBV27,CASSPRRVGYNEQFF,TGTGCCAGCAGTCCAAGGCGCGTAGGCTACAATGAGCAGTTCTTC
once,.,TRBJ2-1,TRBV30,CAWRPPGLRTSEQFF,TGTGCCTGGAGACCTCCGGGACTCCGCACGAGTGAGCAGTTCTTC
many,.,TRBJ2-7,TRBV3-1,CASSQGQGTYEQYF,TGTGCCAGCAGCCAAGGCCAGGGCACCTACGAGCAGTACTTC
many,TRBD2,TRBJ2-1,TRBV5-1,CASSSLAGTYNEQFF,TGCGCCAGCAGCTCGTTAGCGGGTACATACAATGAGCAGTTCTTC
many,TRBD2,TRBJ2-5,TRBV7-9,CASLSGSGGPLETQYF,TGTGCCAGCTTATCGGGTAGCGGGGGGCCCCTAGAGACCCAGTACTTC
many,TRBD1,TRBJ2-1,TRBV10-3,CAIRGTGIGNEQFF,TGTGCCATCAGGGGGACAGGGATCGGAAATGAGCAGTTCTTC
.,TRBD1,TRBJ1-5,TRBV19,CASISGQGAWQPQHF,TGTGCCAGTATATCTGGACAGGGGGCTTGGCAGCCCCAGCATTTT